The 25 T cell receptor beta chains below come from one sample, sequenced in a study of shared clonotypes between healthy human individuals. Clones were read by immunoSEQ multiplex PCR, and TCRdb kept only the in-frame ones, dropping some. This sample has about 990,000 clones; about 80% occur once, and the top ten carry around 0.61%. The specimen sequenced was memory CD4+ T cells from PBMCs. Sample subset: CD45RA-negative fraction. These receptor sequences come from a man aged 18 to 30 in good health. Some clones in this sample may be carry-over from other donors' samples.

Here the CDR3 reads CATKRRTTDTQYF. CDR3 in DNA: TGTGCCACCAAGAGGAGGACCACAGATACGCAGTATTTT. This chain links TRBV6-5 with TRBJ2-3; D perhaps matches TRBD2 (5 bases). This CDR3 is built from 13 residues. Looked up from germline, CDR1 is MNHEY and CDR2 is SVGAGI. V was shortened by 10 bases and J by 2 bases, with 13 bases between the two germline ends.

This clone was observed once. The genes are TRBV5-1 and TRBJ1-4; D uncertain. The ends were cut back, 4 bases at V and 7 bases at J, with 14 bases in the middle. The germline V gene encodes CDR1 SGHRS and CDR2 YFSETQ. CDR3 length: 14 amino acids. As DNA, the CDR3 is TGCGCCAGCAGCCCTGCGGGAGTCCGTGAAAAACTGTTTTTT. This gives the protein CASSPAGVREKLFF.

V usage is TRBV29-1 and J usage is TRBJ1-1; TRBD1 matches at 7 bases. Germline-derived CDR1 and CDR2 are SQVTM and ANQGSEA. Germline trimming cut 6 bases from V and 1 base from J; bases unmatched to any gene: 11. The CDR3 is 15 amino acids. In nucleotides, the CDR3 is TGCAGCGTCACCCGACCGGGACAGCGGAACACTGAAGCTTTCTTT. Its protein is CSVTRPGQRNTEAFF.

Of note for this clone: This clone may be a read error of a much larger clone one base away. The genes are TRBV7-9 and TRBJ2-5; D tentatively fits TRBD1 or TRBD2 (5 bases each). CDR1 is SEHNR, CDR2 FQNEAQ, per germline (reference sequence). V was trimmed by 4 bases and J by 4 bases, leaving 7 bases between them. This CDR3 region has 12 residues. Here the CDR3 DNA reads TGTGCCAGCAGCTGGGACGGAGAGACCCAGTACTTC. It yields the protein CASSWDGETQYF.

This sequence joins TRBV28 and TRBJ1-5; no firm D call. CDR3 length: 15 residues. Germline values: CDR1 MDHEN, CDR2 SYDVKM. Trimming removed 3 bases at V and 7 bases at J, with 16 bases between. CDR3 bases: TGTGCCAGCAGTTTTATGGGGAGGGAGGGCCAGCCCCAGCATTTT. Its protein product is CASSFMGREGQPQHF. Combining the CDR3 with reference TRBV28 and TRBJ1-5 gives the whole variable domain DVKVTQSSRYLVKRTGEKVFLECVQDMDHENMFWYRQDPGLGLRLIYFSYDVKMKEKGDIPEGYSVSREKKERFSLILESASTNQTSMYLCASSFMGREGQPQHFGDGTRLSIL.

This clone was counted once. This chain uses TRBV11-2 with TRBJ1-1; D is undetermined. With 2 bases removed from V and 6 bases from J, the gap between germline ends came to 7 bases. The germline gives CDR1 SGHAT, CDR2 FQNNGV. This CDR3 contains 12 residues. The CDR3 DNA reads TGTGCCAGCAGCTTAATGGTTTCTGAAGCTTTCTTT. It specifies CASSLMVSEAFF.

J is TRBJ2-2 and V is TRBV7-3; a weak D match, TRBD2 (6 bases). CDR1 and CDR2 (germline): SGHTA, FQGTGA. V lost 4 bases and J lost 5, with 11 bases in between. The CDR3 is made up of 14 amino acids. DNA of the CDR3: TGTGCCAGCAGCTCCATCCGGGGGACCGGGGAGCTGTTTTTT. Translated, it gives CASSSIRGTGELFF. Based on the CDR3 plus reference TRBV7-3 and TRBJ2-2, the full variable domain is GAGVSQTPSNKVTEKGKYVELRCDPISGHTALYWYRQSLGQGPEFLIYFQGTGAADDSGLPNDRFFAVRPEGSVSTLKIQRTERGDSAVYLCASSSIRGTGELFFGEGSRLTVL.

V and J are TRBV7-3 and TRBJ2-4; 7 bases align to TRBD1. This CDR3 spans 15 amino acids. Trimming took 4 bases from V and 1 from J; bases not matched to a gene: 4. Germline lookup yields CDR1 SGHTA and CDR2 FQGTGA. CDR3 DNA: TGTGCCAGCAGCTCCGGACAGGTTGCCAAAAACATTCAGTACTTC. It yields the protein CASSSGQVAKNIQYF.

This clone was seen at least ten times. The gene calls are TRBV6-6 and TRBJ1-5; possible D gene TRBD1, 5 bases. The V end lost 7 bases, the J end lost 3 bases, and 10 bases lay between the germline ends. The CDR3 has 13 residues. The germline gives CDR1 MNHNY, CDR2 SVGAGI (reference sequence). The CDR3 spells CASTAGFNQPQHF. The CDR3 DNA follows: TGTGCCAGCACCGCAGGGTTCAATCAGCCCCAGCATTTT.

This clone has more than one count but fewer than ten. V usage is TRBV5-1 and J usage is TRBJ1-1, with D uncertain. Germline assignment: CDR1 SGHRS and CDR2 YFSETQ. This CDR3 region has 12 residues. Trimming removed 6 bases at V and 6 bases at J, with 12 bases between. The CDR3, as DNA: TGCGCCAGCAACGGACCCGGCCCTGAAGCTTTCTTT. It translates to CASNGPGPEAFF. Together with reference TRBV5-1 and TRBJ1-1, the CDR3 gives the full variable domain: KAGVTQTPRYLIKTRGQQVTLSCSPISGHRSVSWYQQTPGQGLQFLFEYFSETQRNKGNFPGRFSGRQFSNSRSEMNVSTLELGDSALYLCASNGPGPEAFFGQGTRLTVV.

Worth noting for this clone: Germline and junction disagree at one end, which may indicate a read error. CDR3 sequence (DNA): TGTGCCACCAGCAGAGATATATCTGCAACTAATGAAAAACTGCTTTTT. Its translation: CATSRDISATNEKLLF. The chain couples TRBV15 to TRBJ1-4; D is unresolved. This CDR3 is 16 amino acids long. Germline V gene sequence: CDR1 LNHNV, CDR2 YYDKDF (reference sequence). Full variable domain (rest looked up from reference TRBV15 and TRBJ1-4): DAMVIQNPRYQVTQFGKPVTLSCSQTLNHNVMYWYQQKSSQAPKLLFHYYDKDFNNEADTPDNFQSRRPNTSFCFLDIRSPGLGDTAMYLCATSRDISATNEKLLFGSGTQLSVL.

This chain uses TRBV4-1 with TRBJ1-1, with D possibly matching TRBD1 (5 bases). Germline CDR1 MGHRA, CDR2 YSYEKL. V lost 1 base and J lost 5, with 14 bases in between. CDR3 length: 15 residues. This CDR3 reads CASSQGATWGTEAFF. CDR3 DNA: TGCGCCAGCAGCCAAGGGGCCACTTGGGGGACTGAAGCTTTCTTT.

This chain connects TRBV13 to TRBJ2-3; tentative D call: TRBD1 (5 bases). CDR1 PRHDT and CDR2 FYEKMQ come from the germline V gene (reference sequence). CDR3 length: 14 amino acids. V was pared by 3 bases and J by 6 bases, with 13 bases between. The CDR3 loop is CASSFMGQGDTQYF. The CDR3 coding sequence is TGTGCCAGCAGCTTCATGGGGCAAGGGGATACGCAGTATTTT.

This rearrangement joins TRBV7-9 to TRBJ2-7; 9 bases line up with TRBD1. The CDR3 spans 15 residues. The germline V gene has CDR1 SEHNR and CDR2 FQNEAQ (reference sequence). Unmatched junction bases numbered 12, after V lost 5 bases and J lost 7 bases. DNA for the CDR3: TGTGCCAGCAGCCAAGGAGGGACAGGGCCTCTGGAGCAGTACTTC. Encoded protein: CASSQGGTGPLEQYF.

The chain recombines TRBV5-6 with TRBJ2-6, with TRBD1 identical over 8 bases. CDR1 and CDR2 (germline): SGHDT, YYEEEE. The CDR3 has 17 amino acids. The V gene end was trimmed by 7 bases and the J gene end by 2 bases; junction bases not matched to a gene: 11. CDR3 nucleotide sequence: TGTGCCAGCGGACGCCGGGACAGGATCGCTGGGGCCAACGTCCTGACTTTC. Protein: CASGRRDRIAGANVLTF.

The chain recombines TRBV6-5 with TRBJ1-2; the D gene is possibly TRBD1 (6 bases). CDR1 is MNHEY and CDR2 is SVGAGI in the germline V gene. V lost 5 bases and J lost 8, with 15 bases in between. The length of the CDR3 is 13 residues. In nucleotides, the CDR3 is TGTGCCAGCAGTCTCCTCGGGACAAGAGGCTACACCTTC. Its protein product is CASSLLGTRGYTF.

The chain carries TRBV19 and TRBJ2-1, with a possible D match to TRBD2 (6 bases). There are 15 residues in the CDR3. Between the trimmed V and J ends, which lost 5 bases and 9 bases, there was a span of 20 bases. Germline-derived CDR1 and CDR2 are LNHDA and SQIVND (reference sequence). The CDR3 spells CASSYSGITPPEQFF. CDR3 nucleotide sequence: TGTGCCAGTAGTTATAGCGGAATAACCCCACCTGAGCAGTTCTTC.

The CDR3 region is CASSYQGSSYEQYF. For the CDR3, the DNA is TGTGCCAGCAGCTACCAGGGGTCCTCCTACGAGCAGTACTTC. This sequence joins TRBV7-9 and TRBJ2-7, with a possible D match to TRBD1 (6 bases). Deletions cut 4 bases from V and 0 bases from J, with 10 bases between. Germline-derived CDR1 and CDR2 are SEHNR and FQNEAQ (reference sequence). This CDR3 is built from 14 residues.

This rearrangement joins TRBV6-1 to TRBJ1-1; maybe TRBD1 (5 bases). The germline gives CDR1 MNHNS, CDR2 SASEGT. Trimming removed 6 bases at V and 7 bases at J, with 9 bases between. CDR3 length: 11 residues. CDR3 DNA sequence: TGTGCCAGCAGGCAGGGCGGTGAAGCTTTCTTT. The encoded protein is CASRQGGEAFF.

The chain carries TRBV7-6 and TRBJ1-5; D remains unclear. The V end lost 1 base, the J end lost 7 bases, and 8 bases lay between the germline ends. CDR1 and CDR2 from the germline V gene are SGHVS and FNYEAQ. The CDR3 sequence is 13 residues long. The CDR3 loop is CASSLEPGQPQHF. The CDR3 DNA reads as TGTGCCAGCAGCTTAGAGCCTGGGCAGCCCCAGCATTTT.

This clone was seen a single time. V usage is TRBV7-3 and J usage is TRBJ2-2; D is undetermined. CDR1 and CDR2 (germline): SGHTA, FQGTGA. This CDR3 has 13 residues. The ends were cut back, 0 bases at V and 4 bases at J, with 3 bases in the middle. CDR3 sequence reads: CASSLTVTGELFF. The CDR3 nucleotides are TGTGCCAGCAGCTTAACAGTCACCGGGGAGCTGTTTTTT. The full variable domain, rest sourced from reference TRBV7-3 and TRBJ2-2, is GAGVSQTPSNKVTEKGKYVELRCDPISGHTALYWYRQSLGQGPEFLIYFQGTGAADDSGLPNDRFFAVRPEGSVSTLKIQRTERGDSAVYLCASSLTVTGELFFGEGSRLTVL.

The rearrangement links TRBV2 to TRBJ2-1, with 11 bases matching TRBD2. With 7 bases clipped from V and 3 bases from J, the junction kept 8 bases outside the gene matches. The CDR3 has 16 residues. Germline V gives CDR1 SNHLY, CDR2 FYNNEI. CDR3 sequence (DNA): TGTGCCAGCACCGTACGACTAGCGGGACGCTACAATGAGCAGTTCTTC. Translated, it gives CASTVRLAGRYNEQFF.

The chain recombines TRBV6-5 with TRBJ2-5; maybe TRBD2 (6 bases). CDR1 and CDR2 (germline): MNHEY, SVGAGI. V was trimmed by 2 bases and J by 0 bases, leaving 10 bases between them. The CDR3 has 15 residues. The CDR3 nucleotides are TGTGCCAGCAGTTACGGTGGGACTGACCAAGAGACCCAGTACTTC. This encodes CASSYGGTDQETQYF.

The table lists this clone with a few counts. The junction differs from germline at one of its ends, possibly a read error. This sample also contains other DNA sequences that code for the same CDR3. The chain couples TRBV30 to TRBJ2-2; TRBD2 might be the D (5 bases). Germline V gene lookup returns CDR1 GTSNPN and CDR2 SVGIG (reference sequence). The length of the CDR3 is 12 residues. CDR3 nucleotide sequence: TGTGCCTGGAGCTACGGGTCCGGGGAGCTGTTCTTT. This translates into CAWSYGSGELFF.

The chain is built from TRBV28 and TRBJ2-3; D remains ambiguous. The germline V gene has CDR1 MDHEN and CDR2 SYDVKM. The CDR3 contains 15 residues. V dropped 5 bases and J dropped 3 bases, with 15 bases sitting between them. CDR3 DNA: TGTGCCAGCAGTCCCCCGGGTGCCATGACAGATACGCAGTATTTT. Translating it yields CASSPPGAMTDTQYF.